A single sample gave rise to the 20 T cell receptor beta chains below, sequenced in a study of T-cell reconstitution after alpha-beta-depleted transplantation in children. The TCRbeta library was prepared with unique molecular identifiers. TCRdb processed the PCR reads anew with MiXCR; each CDR3 protein has one entry. The sample has about 980,000 distinct CDR3 sequences, around 30% seen once. The sequences come from PBMCs, mostly from graft donor cells, collected 360 days after TCRalphabeta/CD19-depleted stem cell transplant. These receptors all stem from a boy in the first two years of life who had a stem cell transplant for SCID, so the T cells may come from the graft donor.

The chain couples TRBV5-1 to TRBJ1-6; D not resolved. Trimming removed 4 bases from V and 10 bases from J, with 18 bases in between. The CDR3 has 15 amino acids. Germline V gene data show CDR1 as SGHRS and CDR2 as YFSETQ. The CDR3 region is CASSTSLGGGSPLHF. The CDR3 DNA reads TGCGCCAGCAGCACATCGCTCGGAGGCGGGTCACCCCTCCACTTT.

A few counts support this clonotype. The V call is TRBV15, the J call TRBJ1-4, with 9 bases fitting TRBD1. The J segment lost 4 bases and the V segment lost 3 bases, leaving 6 bases of the junction unmatched. Per germline, CDR1 LNHNV and CDR2 YYDKDF (reference sequence). The CDR3 covers 16 residues. The CDR3 reads CATSSRQGGLNEKLFF. In nucleotides, the CDR3 is TGTGCCACCAGCAGCCGACAGGGGGGTCTTAATGAAAAACTGTTTTTT.

The J gene is TRBJ2-1, the V gene TRBV4-3; TRBD2 agrees at 12 bases. This CDR3 comprises 16 residues. V trimming: 0 bases; J trimming: 8 bases; junction bases outside the gene matches: 5. Germline V lookup: CDR1 LGHNA, CDR2 YSLEER. CDR3 region: CASSQDLAGGRHEQFF. In DNA, the CDR3 is TGCGCCAGCAGCCAAGATCTAGCGGGGGGGCGGCATGAGCAGTTCTTC.

The chain employs TRBV6-2 or TRBV6-3 and TRBJ2-1; D possibly corresponds to TRBD1 (6 bases). The germline gives CDR1 MNHEY, CDR2 SVGEGT. V gave up 0 bases and J gave up 12 bases, with 39 bases separating them. The CDR3 contains 22 residues. The CDR3 loop is CASSYSFLDPVGGATETAAQFF. The CDR3 DNA reads TGTGCCAGCAGTTACTCGTTTCTCGATCCCGTAGGGGGAGCAACAGAAACGGCGGCGCAGTTCTTC.

A few counts support this clonotype. The V and J genes are TRBV7-3 and TRBJ2-7, with D possibly TRBD1 on 5 matching bases. Trimming took 5 bases from V and 5 from J, leaving 13 bases between them. Per germline, CDR1 SGHTA and CDR2 FQGTGA. This CDR3 contains 13 residues. The CDR3 DNA reads as TGTGCCAGCAGCCCCACCCCGGACAACGAGCAGTACTTC. As protein: CASSPTPDNEQYF. Filled out from reference TRBV7-3 and TRBJ2-7, the complete variable domain reads GAGVSQTPSNKVTEKGKYVELRCDPISGHTALYWYRQSLGQGPEFLIYFQGTGAADDSGLPNDRFFAVRPEGSVSTLKIQRTERGDSAVYLCASSPTPDNEQYFGPGTRLTVT.

There are a few counts of this clonotype. The CDR3 coding sequence is TGTGCCAGCAGCGTAACAGGGAGGCACACCGGGGAGCTGTTTTTT. Translating it yields CASSVTGRHTGELFF. The rearrangement links TRBV9 to TRBJ2-2; perhaps D is TRBD1 or TRBD2 (6 bases each). This CDR3 is built from 15 residues. Trimming left V 1 base short and J 3 bases short, with 10 bases between. Germline assignment: CDR1 SGDLS and CDR2 YYNGEE.

This clonotype was detected only a few times. The chain is built from TRBV5-1 and TRBJ2-1; the match to TRBD2 covers 8 bases. With V trimmed by 6 bases and J by 7 bases, 3 bases remained unmatched. Germline V gene sequence: CDR1 SGHRS, CDR2 YFSETQ. The CDR3 length is 12 residues. CDR3 sequence (DNA): TGCGCCAGCATAACTAGCGGAAATGAGCAGTTCTTC. Translated, it gives CASITSGNEQFF.

V usage is TRBV7-9 and J usage is TRBJ1-5; D may be TRBD1 (5 bases). CDR1 and CDR2 from the germline V gene are SEHNR and FQNEAQ (reference sequence). With 3 bases removed from V and 6 bases from J, the gap between germline ends came to 12 bases. This CDR3 region has 14 residues. The DNA of the CDR3 is TGTGCCAGCAGCTTTGCGGGGACGGTTCAGCCCCAGCATTTT. Encoded protein: CASSFAGTVQPQHF.

The CDR3 spells CARGTSGTRLGEQYF. The DNA of the CDR3 is TGTGCCAGAGGGACTAGCGGGACTCGTTTAGGGGAGCAGTACTTC. The chain recombines TRBV2 with TRBJ2-7; 13 bases are a match to TRBD2. Germline V lookup: CDR1 SNHLY, CDR2 FYNNEI. Losses at the gene ends were 9 bases for V and 7 bases for J; bases not matched to a gene: 12. The CDR3 contains 15 residues.

The chain has TRBV5-1 and TRBJ1-1; unclear D gene. V was trimmed by 0 bases and J by 0 bases, leaving 6 bases between them. The CDR3 runs 14 residues. The germline V gene has CDR1 SGHRS and CDR2 YFSETQ. CDR3 coding DNA: TGCGCCAGCAGCTTGGCTCTGATGAACACTGAAGCTTTCTTT. Its protein is CASSLALMNTEAFF.

V is TRBV20-1 and J is TRBJ1-5; D is ambiguous. This CDR3 region has 13 residues. Germline V gene data show CDR1 as DFQATT and CDR2 as SNEGSKA (reference sequence). Trimming shortened V by 5 bases and J by 4 bases, and 12 bases separated the two germline ends. This chain's CDR3 is CSAHAAGNQPQHF. DNA of the CDR3: TGCAGTGCTCATGCAGCGGGAAATCAGCCCCAGCATTTT.

This clonotype has just a few counts. The J gene is TRBJ1-5, the V gene TRBV20-1; D gene uncertain. Germline CDR1 reads DFQATT; CDR2 reads SNEGSKA (reference sequence). Between the trimmed V and J ends, which lost 5 bases and 10 bases, there was a span of 18 bases. This CDR3 contains 13 residues. CDR3 DNA: TGCAGTGCTGAGGACCTAGCCACCTTACCCCAGCATTTT. Its translation: CSAEDLATLPQHF.

The chain combines TRBV7-3 with TRBJ1-4; 9 nucleotides agree with TRBD1. This CDR3 is 20 amino acids long. Germline-derived CDR1 and CDR2 are SGHTA and FQGTGA. Unmatched junction bases numbered 13, after V lost 0 bases and J lost 2 bases. For the CDR3, the DNA is TGTGCCAGCAGCTTAACGTTCCCCGGGACAGGGCCCCCCACTAATGAAAAACTGTTTTTT. Its protein is CASSLTFPGTGPPTNEKLFF.

This clonotype turned up a few times. This rearrangement joins TRBV24-1 to TRBJ2-5; no clear D. V lost 4 bases, J lost 5 bases, and 10 bases lay in between. CDR1 and CDR2 (germline): KGHDR, SFDVKD. CDR3 length equals 13 residues. CDR3 bases: TGTGCCACCAGTGAGGGTGCCGTGGAGACCCAGTACTTC. The encoded protein is CATSEGAVETQYF.

In this sample, this clonotype turned up a few times. V gene TRBV20-1 combines with J gene TRBJ2-7, with 7 positions matching TRBD2. The CDR3 covers 15 residues. Germline CDR1 is DFQATT and CDR2 is SNEGSKA (reference sequence). V shed 0 bases and J 0 bases; nucleotides not matched to a gene: 5. The CDR3 DNA reads as TGCAGTGCTAGAGATCGGAGCGGGGCCTCCTACGAGCAGTACTTC. Its protein product is CSARDRSGASYEQYF.

This chain links TRBV18 with TRBJ1-2; D is undetermined. The germline V gene encodes CDR1 KGHSH and CDR2 LQKENI. V lost 0 bases to trimming and J lost 4 bases, with 15 bases between them. The CDR3 covers 16 residues. Here the CDR3 reads CASSPPFAQQGYGYTF. CDR3 sequence (DNA): TGTGCCAGCTCACCACCATTCGCCCAACAAGGCTATGGCTACACCTTC.

The chain joins TRBV5-1 to TRBJ1-1; D remains ambiguous. Deletions cut 0 bases from V and 8 bases from J, with 8 bases between. The CDR3 has 12 residues. Germline CDR1 reads SGHRS; CDR2 reads YFSETQ. The CDR3 DNA is TGCGCCAGCAGCTTGGTCGGCCCAGAAGCTTTCTTT. Its translation is CASSLVGPEAFF.

This clonotype was detected only a few times. This chain uses TRBV20-1 with TRBJ1-2; D is unresolved. V was cut by 2 bases and J by 6 bases, with 10 bases left in between. CDR3 length: 12 amino acids. In germline, CDR1 is DFQATT, CDR2 SNEGSKA (reference sequence). As DNA, the CDR3 is TGCAGTGCTAGAAGTCAGTCTAATGGCTACACCTTC. It encodes CSARSQSNGYTF.

This sequence joins TRBV20-1 and TRBJ2-5; D is ambiguous. Germline lookup yields CDR1 DFQATT and CDR2 SNEGSKA (reference sequence). The length of the CDR3 is 14 residues. Trimming pared 3 bases from V and 5 bases from J, leaving 16 bases between. CDR3: CSASPGLDGETQYF. As DNA, the CDR3 is TGCAGTGCTAGCCCCGGTCTAGATGGGGAGACCCAGTACTTC.

A few counts support this clonotype. The chain uses TRBV20-1 and TRBJ2-1, with 7 bases lining up with TRBD2. Germline loops: CDR1 DFQATT, CDR2 SNEGSKA (reference sequence). V shed 2 bases, J shed 4 bases, and the junction held 8 bases outside the gene matches. The CDR3 covers 15 residues. The CDR3 is CSARPYSGPYNEQFF. CDR3 nucleotide sequence: TGCAGTGCTAGACCTTATAGCGGGCCTTACAATGAGCAGTTCTTC.